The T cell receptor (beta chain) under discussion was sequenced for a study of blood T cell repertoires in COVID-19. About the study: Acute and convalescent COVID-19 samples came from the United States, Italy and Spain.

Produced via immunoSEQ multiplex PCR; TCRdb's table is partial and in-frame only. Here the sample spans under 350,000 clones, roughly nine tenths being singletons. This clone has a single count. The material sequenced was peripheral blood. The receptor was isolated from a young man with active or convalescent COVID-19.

CDR3 in DNA: TGTGCCTGGAGTGTGGGGGGGTCCGGGGAGCTGTTTTTT. Protein: CAWSVGGSGELFF. V is TRBV30 and J is TRBJ2-2; 7 bases align to TRBD2. CDR1 and CDR2 from the germline V gene are GTSNPN and SVGIG (reference sequence). The CDR3 has 13 amino acids. The V segment lost 0 bases and the J segment 6 bases; nucleotides outside the gene matches: 1.